These 4 T cell receptor beta chains were sequenced from one sample in a study of T cell responses to AZD1222 COVID-19 vaccine. Generated by immunoSEQ multiplex PCR, the TCRdb table keeps only in-frame clones and is missing some. Of 150,000 to 250,000 clones listed, approximately 91% were seen once; the top ten hold around 3%. The input for sequencing was peripheral blood, taken 28 days after the second AZD1222 dose. The source of these receptors is an adult who received the AZD1222 COVID-19 vaccine.

The chain uses TRBV19 and TRBJ2-3; 10 nucleotides line up with TRBD2. Germline-derived CDR1 and CDR2 are LNHDA and SQIVND (reference sequence). V gave up 4 bases and J gave up 5 bases; unmatched junction bases: 9. The CDR3 sequence is 16 residues long. The CDR3 reads CASSRVPAGGLDTQYF. The CDR3 region has the DNA TGTGCCAGTAGTAGAGTCCCAGCGGGAGGGCTAGATACGCAGTATTTT.

The chain combines TRBV27 with TRBJ2-7; a weak D match, TRBD2 (5 bases). Germline CDR1 reads MNHEY; CDR2 reads SMNVEV (reference sequence). Trimming shortened V by 6 bases and J by 5 bases, and 14 bases separated the two germline ends. The CDR3 runs to 13 residues. The CDR3 bases are TGTGCCAGCAGAGCGGACTTTTGGGACGAGCAGTACTTC. This codes for CASRADFWDEQYF.

The DNA for the CDR3 is TGTGCCAGCAGCCCGTCCCCTCCAGCTGCGGGATATAGCAATCAGCCCCAGCATTTT. Translating it yields CASSPSPPAAGYSNQPQHF. The gene calls are TRBV4-2 and TRBJ1-5; D not resolved. The CDR3 length is 19 residues. Trimming took 4 bases from V and 0 from J, leaving 22 bases between them. Germline CDR1 is LGHNA and CDR2 is YNFKEQ.

CDR3 in amino acids: CASSEGREAFF. The CDR3 DNA reads as TGTGCCAGCAGTGAGGGCAGAGAAGCTTTCTTT. The chain couples TRBV2 to TRBJ1-1; the D is unclear. This CDR3 comprises 11 residues. Germline CDR1 reads SNHLY; CDR2 reads FYNNEI. The V gene lost 3 bases and the J gene lost 8 bases, with 7 bases spanning the gap.